At least ten counts were recorded for the clone carrying this TCR beta chain. The antigen is not known. They built TCR cDNA with 5'RACE template switching, a step that put in a universal primer site and UMIs. MiXCR, run by TCRdb on the 5' RACE reads, gives a single entry per CDR3 protein. There are some 110,000 distinct CDR3 sequences in the sample; approximately 8.4% occur only once, and 25% lies in the top ten. The data stem from a study of T cells after yellow fever vaccination. Across the whole study: Preparation of the low-cell-number fractions used SMART-Seq v4 Ultra Low Input.

Notes on the study in general: Clonotypes appearing in both CD4 and CD8 compartments existed, and their share was small. Booster samples showed a return of most primary-vaccination clones (roughly 96% CD4, 88% CD8).

This TCR came from a man in his thirties or forties who received the YFV17D yellow fever vaccine. Sample: CD8+ T cells sorted from PBMCs, taken 45 days after the yellow fever booster vaccination.

CDR3 loop: CATGGSGANVLTF. The CDR3 DNA is TGTGCCACCGGAGGATCTGGGGCCAACGTCCTGACTTTC. The J gene is TRBJ2-6, the V gene TRBV12-3 or TRBV12-4; possibly TRBD2 for D (5 bases). Trimming pared 10 bases from V and 1 base from J, leaving 8 bases between. The length of the CDR3 is 13 residues.